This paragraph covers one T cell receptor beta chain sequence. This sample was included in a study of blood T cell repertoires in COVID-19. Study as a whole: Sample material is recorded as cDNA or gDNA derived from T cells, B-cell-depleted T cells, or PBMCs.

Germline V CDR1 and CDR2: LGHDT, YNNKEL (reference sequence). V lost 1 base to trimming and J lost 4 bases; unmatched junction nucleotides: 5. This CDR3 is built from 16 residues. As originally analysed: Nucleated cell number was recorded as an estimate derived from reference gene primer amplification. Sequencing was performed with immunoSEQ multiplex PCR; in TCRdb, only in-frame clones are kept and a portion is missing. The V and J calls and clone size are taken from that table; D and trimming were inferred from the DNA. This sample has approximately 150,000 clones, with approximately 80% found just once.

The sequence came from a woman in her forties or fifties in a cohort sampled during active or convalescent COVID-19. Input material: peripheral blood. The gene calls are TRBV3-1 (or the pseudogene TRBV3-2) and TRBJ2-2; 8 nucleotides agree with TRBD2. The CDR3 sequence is CASSQGFGGGTGELFF. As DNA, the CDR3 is TGTGCCAGCAGCCAAGGGTTCGGGGGGGGCACCGGGGAGCTGTTTTTT.